One sample yielded the 2 T cell receptor beta chains listed below, sequenced in a study of control samples from healthy donors and cancer patients. TCRdb keeps only in-frame clones here, not all; method: immunoSEQ multiplex PCR. In the table there are roughly 120,000 clones, around 91% of which are singletons. Sequencing was done on a sample of PBMCs. Every receptor here comes from a woman aged 45-60 years with colorectal cancer.

Here the CDR3 reads CASSQDRGSEDTQYF. The CDR3, as DNA: TGTGCCAGCAGCCAAGATCGTGGTTCGGAAGATACGCAGTATTTT. The genes are TRBV4-2 and TRBJ2-3; D call uncertain. Germline CDR1 reads LGHNA; CDR2 reads YNFKEQ. Trimming pared 0 bases from V and 5 bases from J, leaving 12 bases between. This CDR3 contains 15 residues.

In DNA form, the CDR3 reads TGTGCCAGCAGCGCAGCCGGGACAGTCTATGGCTACACCTTC. Its protein is CASSAAGTVYGYTF. The V gene is TRBV7-2, the J gene TRBJ1-2; the match to TRBD1 covers 7 bases. The CDR3 length is 14 residues. The trim removed 5 bases at V and 4 bases at J, leaving 7 bases unmatched. The germline gives CDR1 SGHTA, CDR2 FQGNSA.